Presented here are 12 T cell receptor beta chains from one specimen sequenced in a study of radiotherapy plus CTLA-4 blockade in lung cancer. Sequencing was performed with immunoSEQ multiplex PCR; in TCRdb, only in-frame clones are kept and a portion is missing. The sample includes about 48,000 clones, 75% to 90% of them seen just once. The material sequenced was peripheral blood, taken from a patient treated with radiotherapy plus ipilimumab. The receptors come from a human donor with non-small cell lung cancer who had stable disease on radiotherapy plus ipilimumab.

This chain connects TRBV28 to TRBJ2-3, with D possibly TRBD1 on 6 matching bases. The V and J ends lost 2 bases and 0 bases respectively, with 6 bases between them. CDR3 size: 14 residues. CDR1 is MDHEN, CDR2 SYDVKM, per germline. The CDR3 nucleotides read TGTGCCAGCAGTTTAAGGGGGAGCACAGATACGCAGTATTTT. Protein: CASSLRGSTDTQYF.

This CDR3 is CASSTRHPGELFF. The CDR3 DNA is TGTGCCAGTAGTACTCGACATCCCGGGGAGCTGTTTTTT. The rearrangement links TRBV19 to TRBJ2-2; D not certain. Germline CDR1 is LNHDA and CDR2 is SQIVND (reference sequence). V was clipped by 4 bases and J by 6 bases, with 9 bases between them. This CDR3 contains 13 residues.

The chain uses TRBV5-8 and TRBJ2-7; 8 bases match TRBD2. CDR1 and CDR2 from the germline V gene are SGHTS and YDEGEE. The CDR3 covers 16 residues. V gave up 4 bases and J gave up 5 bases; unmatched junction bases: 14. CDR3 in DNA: TGTGCCAGCAGCCTCCCTCGGGGGGGAAGATCGAACGAGCAGTACTTC. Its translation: CASSLPRGGRSNEQYF.

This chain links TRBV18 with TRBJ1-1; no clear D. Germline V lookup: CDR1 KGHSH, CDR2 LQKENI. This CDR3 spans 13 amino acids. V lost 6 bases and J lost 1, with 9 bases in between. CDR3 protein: CASSLQRNTEAFF. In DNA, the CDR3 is TGTGCCAGCTCGCTACAGAGGAACACTGAAGCTTTCTTT.

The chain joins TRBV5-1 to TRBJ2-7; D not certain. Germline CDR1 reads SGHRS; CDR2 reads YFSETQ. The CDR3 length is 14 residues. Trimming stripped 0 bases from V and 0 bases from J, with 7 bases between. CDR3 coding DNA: TGCGCCAGCAGCTTGGACGGCGGCTCCTACGAGCAGTACTTC. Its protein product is CASSLDGGSYEQYF.

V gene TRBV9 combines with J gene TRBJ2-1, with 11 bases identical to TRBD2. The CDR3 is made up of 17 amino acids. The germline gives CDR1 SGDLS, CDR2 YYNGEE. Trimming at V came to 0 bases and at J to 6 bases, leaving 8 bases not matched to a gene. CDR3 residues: CASSVDARLAGRNEQFF. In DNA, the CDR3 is TGTGCCAGCAGCGTAGACGCAAGACTAGCGGGACGCAATGAGCAGTTCTTC.

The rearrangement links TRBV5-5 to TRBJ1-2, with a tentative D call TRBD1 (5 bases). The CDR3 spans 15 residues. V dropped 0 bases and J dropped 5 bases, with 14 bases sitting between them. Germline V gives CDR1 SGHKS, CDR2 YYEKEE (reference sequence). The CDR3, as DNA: TGTGCCAGCAGCTTGGGTCAGGGCGAAAAGTATGGCTACACCTTC. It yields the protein CASSLGQGEKYGYTF. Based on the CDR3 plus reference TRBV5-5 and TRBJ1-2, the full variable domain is DAGVTQSPTHLIKTRGQQVTLRCSPISGHKSVSWYQQVLGQGPQFIFQYYEKEERGRGNFPDRFSARQFPNYSSELNVNALLLGDSALYLCASSLGQGEKYGYTFGSGTRLTVV.

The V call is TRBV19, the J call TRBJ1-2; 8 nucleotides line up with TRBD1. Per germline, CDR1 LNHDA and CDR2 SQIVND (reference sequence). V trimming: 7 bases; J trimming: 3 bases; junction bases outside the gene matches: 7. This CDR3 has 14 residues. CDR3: CASIQDRGHYGYTF. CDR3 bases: TGTGCCAGTATTCAAGACAGGGGCCACTATGGCTACACCTTC.

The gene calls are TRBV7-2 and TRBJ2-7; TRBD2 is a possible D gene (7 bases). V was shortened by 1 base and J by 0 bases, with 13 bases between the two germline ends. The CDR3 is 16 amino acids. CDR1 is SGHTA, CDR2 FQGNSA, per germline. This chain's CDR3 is CASSLEGGAVSYEQYF. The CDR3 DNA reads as TGTGCCAGCAGCTTAGAGGGGGGGGCGGTCTCCTACGAGCAGTACTTC.

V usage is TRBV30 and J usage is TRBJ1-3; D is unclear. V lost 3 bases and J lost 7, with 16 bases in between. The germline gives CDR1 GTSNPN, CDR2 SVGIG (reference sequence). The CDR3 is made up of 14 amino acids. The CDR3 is CAWRAGIFGNTIYF. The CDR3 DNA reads TGTGCCTGGAGGGCCGGGATCTTTGGGAACACCATATATTTT.

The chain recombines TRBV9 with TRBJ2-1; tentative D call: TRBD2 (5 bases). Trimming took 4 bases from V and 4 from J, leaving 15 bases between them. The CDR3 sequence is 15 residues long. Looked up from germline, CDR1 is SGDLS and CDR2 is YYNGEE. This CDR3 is CASSQASGGYNEQFF. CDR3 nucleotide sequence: TGTGCCAGCAGCCAAGCCAGCGGAGGATACAATGAGCAGTTCTTC.

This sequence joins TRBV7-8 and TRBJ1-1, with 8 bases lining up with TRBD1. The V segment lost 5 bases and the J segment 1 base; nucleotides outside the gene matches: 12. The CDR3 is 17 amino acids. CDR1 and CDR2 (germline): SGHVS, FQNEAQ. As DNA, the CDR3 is TGTGCCAGCAGCCCAGACAGGGGATCCATAGCGAACACTGAAGCTTTCTTT. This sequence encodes CASSPDRGSIANTEAFF.